This passage covers 24 T cell receptor beta chains from one sample sequenced in a study of identical twins. From the 5' RACE reads, TCRdb called clonotypes with MiXCR, one entry per CDR3 protein. The sample contains 700,000 or so distinct CDR3 sequences, about 9.4% of which appear only once. This sample was shared with a second study, whose subject was yellow fever vaccine responses in identical twins.

Sequencing was carried out using PBMCs. All receptors come from a woman aged 18 to 35 in good health.

This clonotype was seen only a few times. The chain couples TRBV6-1 to TRBJ2-2, with unresolved D. CDR3 length: 14 amino acids. In germline, CDR1 is MNHNS, CDR2 SASEGT. The V and J ends lost 6 bases and 1 base respectively, with 9 bases between them. CDR3 sequence (DNA): TGTGCCAGCAGAAAGGACGGGAACACCGGGGAGCTGTTTTTT. This translates into CASRKDGNTGELFF.

The V call is TRBV20-1, the J call TRBJ1-1; D gene unclear. Per germline, CDR1 DFQATT and CDR2 SNEGSKA (reference sequence). The CDR3 is 14 amino acids. Trimming cost V 2 bases and J 0 bases, with 10 bases left between them. CDR3 sequence: CSARTQAMNTEAFF. In DNA, the CDR3 is TGCAGTGCTAGAACTCAGGCGATGAACACTGAAGCTTTCTTT.

This clonotype appeared many times. The V call is TRBV10-3, the J call TRBJ2-3; 8 bases fit TRBD2. V lost 3 bases and J lost 1; bases outside the gene matches: 6. The CDR3 has 16 residues. Germline CDR1 and CDR2: ENHRY and SYGVKD. CDR3 sequence: CAISEGSGVGTDTQYF. In DNA, the CDR3 is TGTGCCATCAGTGAAGGTAGCGGGGTTGGCACAGATACGCAGTATTTT.

The J gene is TRBJ1-1, the V gene TRBV7-9, with D uncertain. Germline CDR1 reads SEHNR; CDR2 reads FQNEAQ (reference sequence). The CDR3 is 13 residues long. Trimming removed 7 bases at V and 6 bases at J, with 15 bases between. CDR3 nucleotides: TGTGCCAGCACTCCCAGCTGGAGCGCTGAAGCTTTCTTT. Translation gives CASTPSWSAEAFF. Combining the CDR3 with reference TRBV7-9 and TRBJ1-1 gives the whole variable domain DTGVSQNPRHKITKRGQNVTFRCDPISEHNRLYWYRQTLGQGPEFLTYFQNEAQLEKSRLLSDRFSAERPKGSFSTLEIQRTEQGDSAMYLCASTPSWSAEAFFGQGTRLTVV.

This clonotype was detected a few times. The chain links TRBV12-3 or TRBV12-4 to TRBJ2-1, with 8 bases identical to TRBD2. CDR3 length: 15 amino acids. V shed 1 base, J shed 12 bases, and the junction held 11 bases outside the gene matches. CDR3 coding DNA: TGTGCCAGCAGTTTAGGCGGGAGGACGATTATTAGGCAGTTCTTC. Protein sequence: CASSLGGRTIIRQFF.

This clonotype has ten or more counts. This chain joins TRBV20-1 and TRBJ2-7; 10 bases line up with TRBD2. There are 16 residues in the CDR3. J was trimmed by 3 bases and V by 1 base; bases with no gene match: 9. CDR1 and CDR2 from the germline V gene are DFQATT and SNEGSKA (reference sequence). The CDR3 region is CSARGSGTSANYEQYF. CDR3 coding DNA: TGCAGTGCTAGAGGATCCGGGACTAGCGCGAACTACGAGCAGTACTTC.

This clonotype was seen a few times. The chain links TRBV27 to TRBJ1-1; D is ambiguous. The V end was cut by 5 bases, the J end by 6 bases, with 13 bases between. CDR3 size: 13 residues. Germline V CDR1 and CDR2: MNHEY, SMNVEV (reference sequence). Here the CDR3 DNA reads TGTGCCAGCAGTCCCGAGTCGGAGGCTGAAGCTTTCTTT. Protein: CASSPESEAEAFF.

Only a few counts were recorded for this clonotype. V usage is TRBV3-1 and J usage is TRBJ2-1; 7 nucleotides match TRBD2. This CDR3 has 17 residues. V shed 0 bases, J shed 7 bases, and the junction held 12 bases outside the gene matches. CDR1 is LGHDT and CDR2 is YNNKEL in the germline V gene (reference sequence). The CDR3 bases are TGTGCCAGCAGCCAAGATGGGGGGATTAGCGGGTGGAATGAGCAGTTCTTC. This translates into CASSQDGGISGWNEQFF.

This chain uses TRBV4-1 with TRBJ2-5; D is possibly TRBD1 (6 bases). CDR1 is MGHRA and CDR2 is YSYEKL in the germline V gene. Trimming removed 3 bases at V and 1 base at J, with 9 bases between. This CDR3 contains 14 residues. The chain's CDR3 is CASSHTGSQETQYF. As DNA, the CDR3 is TGCGCCAGCAGCCACACAGGGAGCCAAGAGACCCAGTACTTC.

CDR3 loop: CASSGLLMGQGGTDTQYF. The CDR3 DNA sequence: TGCGCCAGCAGTGGATTGTTGATGGGACAGGGGGGCACAGATACGCAGTATTTT. The chain couples TRBV10-2 to TRBJ2-3; 11 positions agree with TRBD1. This CDR3 contains 18 residues. With V trimmed by 4 bases and J by 1 base, 10 bases remained unmatched. Germline-derived CDR1 and CDR2 are WSHSY and SAAADI.

This clonotype came up many times. The chain uses TRBV29-1 and TRBJ2-5; D uncertain. The germline V gene has CDR1 SQVTM and CDR2 ANQGSEA. V lost 5 bases and J lost 0, with 10 bases in between. The CDR3 is 13 residues long. CDR3 sequence reads: CSVYPADQETQYF. CDR3 DNA: TGCAGCGTTTATCCGGCGGACCAAGAGACCCAGTACTTC.

This clonotype has at least ten counts. The chain links TRBV12-3 or TRBV12-4 to TRBJ2-7; D may be TRBD1 (6 bases). Trimming removed 4 bases from V and 2 bases from J, with 12 bases in between. This CDR3 comprises 14 residues. The DNA of the CDR3 is TGTGCCAGCAGTTCTCAGGGGTTGACCTACGAGCAGTACTTC. Translated: CASSSQGLTYEQYF.

This clonotype has just a few counts. The rearrangement uses TRBV27 and TRBJ2-1; 11 bases fit TRBD2. V lost 5 bases to trimming and J lost 0 bases; unmatched junction nucleotides: 6. CDR3 size: 17 residues. Looked up from germline, CDR1 is MNHEY and CDR2 is SMNVEV (reference sequence). CDR3 loop: CASSVRLAGSSYNEQFF. CDR3 in DNA: TGTGCCAGCAGTGTTAGACTAGCGGGGAGCTCCTACAATGAGCAGTTCTTC.

This clonotype was found a few times. This sequence joins TRBV7-8 and TRBJ1-2, with D perhaps matching TRBD1 (5 bases). V lost 5 bases and J lost 4, with 17 bases in between. Germline V gene data show CDR1 as SGHVS and CDR2 as FQNEAQ. This CDR3 has 15 residues. The CDR3 region is CASSTGLTRTYGYTF. The CDR3 DNA reads TGTGCCAGCAGCACGGGACTAACGCGGACCTATGGCTACACCTTC.

The V and J genes are TRBV29-1 and TRBJ1-4; maybe TRBD1 (5 bases). The ends were cut back, 6 bases at V and 7 bases at J, with 18 bases in the middle. Germline V CDR1 and CDR2: SQVTM, ANQGSEA. This CDR3 comprises 14 residues. The CDR3 protein is CSVKLGETVEKLFF. CDR3 DNA: TGCAGCGTGAAGCTAGGGGAGACAGTTGAAAAACTGTTTTTT.

This clonotype was seen only a few times. The V call is TRBV7-9, the J call TRBJ2-7, with D tentatively TRBD2 (6 bases). V lost 5 bases to trimming and J lost 0 bases, with 14 bases between them. There are 15 residues in the CDR3. CDR1 is SEHNR, CDR2 FQNEAQ, per germline (reference sequence). For the CDR3, the DNA is TGTGCCAGCAGCCAACCGGGAGATAGCTCCTACGAGCAGTACTTC. As protein: CASSQPGDSSYEQYF.

This clonotype was seen many times. The gene calls are TRBV20-1 and TRBJ2-1; 12 nucleotides match TRBD2. The germline CDR1 and CDR2 sequences are DFQATT and SNEGSKA (reference sequence). This CDR3 contains 18 residues. Germline trimming cut 3 bases from V and 0 bases from J; bases unmatched to any gene: 9. The CDR3 protein is CSASRLAGGGSSYNEQFF. As DNA, the CDR3 is TGCAGTGCTAGTAGGCTAGCGGGGGGGGGGAGCTCCTACAATGAGCAGTTCTTC.

This clonotype appeared many times. The V gene is TRBV12-3 or TRBV12-4, the J gene TRBJ1-2; tentatively, D is TRBD1 (6 bases). This CDR3 is built from 12 residues. Trimming took off 5 bases at V and 3 bases at J, with 7 bases between the two ends. The CDR3 DNA is TGTGCCAGCAGTCCAGGGGACTATGGCTACACCTTC. It encodes CASSPGDYGYTF.

This clonotype was seen a few times. The V gene is TRBV18, the J gene TRBJ2-7; D is undetermined. The CDR3 totals 14 residues. Trimming left V 3 bases short and J 4 bases short, with 13 bases between. CDR1 is KGHSH and CDR2 is LQKENI in the germline V gene. CDR3 protein: CASSPQPGPYEQYF. CDR3 in DNA: TGTGCCAGCTCACCTCAACCTGGCCCTTACGAGCAGTACTTC. Full variable domain (rest looked up from reference TRBV18 and TRBJ2-7): NAGVMQNPRHLVRRRGQEARLRCSPMKGHSHVYWYRQLPEEGLKFMVYLQKENIIDESGMPKERFSAEFPKEGPSILRIQQVVRGDSAAYFCASSPQPGPYEQYFGPGTRLTVT.

This clonotype occurred a few times. The chain couples TRBV4-1 to TRBJ2-3, with 9 bases that match TRBD2. Germline loops: CDR1 MGHRA, CDR2 YSYEKL. The CDR3 runs to 17 residues. After removal of 0 bases from V and 3 bases from J, the junction contained 7 bases not matched to a gene. The CDR3, as DNA: TGCGCCAGCAGCCAAGATCAGAATAGCGGGGGTACAGATACGCAGTATTTT. This gives the protein CASSQDQNSGGTDTQYF.

CDR3 nucleotide sequence: TGTGCCAGCATCCTTAGCGGGGGAAGCACAGATACGCAGTATTTT. Its translation: CASILSGGSTDTQYF. The chain carries TRBV5-6 and TRBJ2-3, with TRBD2 matching 9 bases. The CDR3 is 15 residues long. V was pared by 6 bases and J by 0 bases, with 5 bases of the junction left unmatched. Per germline, CDR1 SGHDT and CDR2 YYEEEE.

This clonotype was counted at least ten times. The V call is TRBV6-5, the J call TRBJ2-2, with D possibly matching TRBD2 (5 bases). CDR3 length: 14 amino acids. Germline assignment: CDR1 MNHEY and CDR2 SVGAGI. V was trimmed by 0 bases and J by 5 bases, leaving 7 bases between them. The CDR3 DNA sequence: TGTGCCAGCAGTTACTCGAGGGATACCGGGGAGCTGTTTTTT. Amino acids: CASSYSRDTGELFF.

This clonotype was picked up a small number of times. V is TRBV7-8 and J is TRBJ2-1; 10 bases are a match to TRBD2. The CDR3 runs to 16 residues. The junction had 9 bases not matched to a gene; V was cut back by 1 base and J by 9 bases. The germline V gene has CDR1 SGHVS and CDR2 FQNEAQ. The CDR3 DNA reads as TGTGCCAGCAGCTTAGGTAGGGCTAGCGGGAGTATTGAGCAGTTCTTC. It specifies CASSLGRASGSIEQFF. The full variable domain, with the rest looked up from reference TRBV7-8 and TRBJ2-1, is GAGVSQSPRYKVAKRGQDVALRCDPISGHVSLFWYQQALGQGPEFLTYFQNEAQLDKSGLPSDRFFAERPEGSVSTLKIQRTQQEDSAVYLCASSLGRASGSIEQFFGPGTRLTVL.

The gene calls are TRBV28 and TRBJ2-4; TRBD1 agrees at 8 bases. This CDR3 is built from 16 residues. V was pared by 4 bases and J by 0 bases, with 5 bases of the junction left unmatched. Looked up from germline, CDR1 is MDHEN and CDR2 is SYDVKM. CDR3 region: CASSSPDRGAKNIQYF. CDR3 nucleotide sequence: TGTGCCAGCAGTTCACCAGACAGGGGAGCCAAAAACATTCAGTACTTC.